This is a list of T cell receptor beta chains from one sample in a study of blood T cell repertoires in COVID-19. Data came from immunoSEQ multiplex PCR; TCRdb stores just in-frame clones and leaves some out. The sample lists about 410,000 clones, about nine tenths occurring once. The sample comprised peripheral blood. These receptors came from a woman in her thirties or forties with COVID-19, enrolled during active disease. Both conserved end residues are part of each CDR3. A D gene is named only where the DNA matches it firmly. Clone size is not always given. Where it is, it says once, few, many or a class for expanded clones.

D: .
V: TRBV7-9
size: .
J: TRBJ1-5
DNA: TGTGCCAGCAGCTTAAGAGGGGGTAGCAATCAGCCCCAGCATTTT
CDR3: CASSLRGGSNQPQHF

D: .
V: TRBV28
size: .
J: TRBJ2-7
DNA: TGTGCCAGCAGTTTATCCGGACTCCTCTACGAGCAGTACTTC
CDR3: CASSLSGLLYEQYF

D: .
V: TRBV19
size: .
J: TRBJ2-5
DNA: TGTGCCAGTAGTATTGGGACGGGACATCAAACTGACGGGACCCAGTACTTC
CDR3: CASSIGTGHQTDGTQYF

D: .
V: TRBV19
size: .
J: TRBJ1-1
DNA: TGTGCCAGTCGACAGACAATGAACACTGAAGCTTTCTTT
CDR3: CASRQTMNTEAFF

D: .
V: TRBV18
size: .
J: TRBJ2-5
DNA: TGTGCCAGCTCACCGCTCACGGTAGTTCGAGAGACCCAGTACTTC
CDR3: CASSPLTVVRETQYF

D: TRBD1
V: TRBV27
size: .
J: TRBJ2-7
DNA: TGTGCCAGCAGTTTAAAACCGGGACAGGCCTTATACGAGCAGTACTTC
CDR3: CASSLKPGQALYEQYF

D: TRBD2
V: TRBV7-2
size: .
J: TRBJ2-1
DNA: TGTGCCAGCAGCTTAATACCAGCGGGGGCAATAAATGAGCAGTTCTTC
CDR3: CASSLIPAGAINEQFF

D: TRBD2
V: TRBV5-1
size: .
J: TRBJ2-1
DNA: TGCGCCAGCAGCGGCGGTCCGGGACTAGCGAGCAATGAGCAGTTCTTC
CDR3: CASSGGPGLASNEQFF

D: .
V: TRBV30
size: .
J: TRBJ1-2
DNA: TGTGCCTGGAGCGGCTTGCGGGGGGAGGGATTCTATGGCTACACCTTC
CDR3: CAWSGLRGEGFYGYTF

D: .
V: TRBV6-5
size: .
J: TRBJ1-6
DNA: TGTGCCAGCACCACACAGAATAATTCACCCCTCCACTTT
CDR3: CASTTQNNSPLHF

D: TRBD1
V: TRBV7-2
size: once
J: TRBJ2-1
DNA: TGTGCCAGCAGCTTCGGACAGGGGGCCTATGAGCAGTTCTTC
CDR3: CASSFGQGAYEQFF

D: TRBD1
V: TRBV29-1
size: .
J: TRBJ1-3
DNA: TGCAGCGTTTGGACAGGGGCCAGCTCTGGAAACACCATATATTTT
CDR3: CSVWTGASSGNTIYF

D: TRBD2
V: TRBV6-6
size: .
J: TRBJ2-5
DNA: TGTGCCAGCAGACTCGGACTAGCGGGTGGGGAGACCCAGTACTTC
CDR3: CASRLGLAGGETQYF